This record looks at one TCR beta chain sequence and its context. The germline gives CDR1 MGHRA, CDR2 YSYEKL. CDR3 length equals 14 residues. V gave up 4 bases and J gave up 6 bases; unmatched junction bases: 9. This sample is part of a study of control samples from healthy donors and cancer patients. This table comes from immunoSEQ multiplex PCR, and its TCRdb copy is limited to in-frame clones, with some not included. The sample includes approximately 210,000 clones, about 89% of them seen just once. This chain uses TRBV4-1 with TRBJ2-7; 7 positions match TRBD1. The sample was blood. This clonotype was obtained from a man between 25 and 39 years old in good health. The CDR3 DNA follows: TGCGCCAGCAGCCCGCGGACAGGTAATGGCGAGCAGTACTTC. This gives the protein CASSPRTGNGEQYF.